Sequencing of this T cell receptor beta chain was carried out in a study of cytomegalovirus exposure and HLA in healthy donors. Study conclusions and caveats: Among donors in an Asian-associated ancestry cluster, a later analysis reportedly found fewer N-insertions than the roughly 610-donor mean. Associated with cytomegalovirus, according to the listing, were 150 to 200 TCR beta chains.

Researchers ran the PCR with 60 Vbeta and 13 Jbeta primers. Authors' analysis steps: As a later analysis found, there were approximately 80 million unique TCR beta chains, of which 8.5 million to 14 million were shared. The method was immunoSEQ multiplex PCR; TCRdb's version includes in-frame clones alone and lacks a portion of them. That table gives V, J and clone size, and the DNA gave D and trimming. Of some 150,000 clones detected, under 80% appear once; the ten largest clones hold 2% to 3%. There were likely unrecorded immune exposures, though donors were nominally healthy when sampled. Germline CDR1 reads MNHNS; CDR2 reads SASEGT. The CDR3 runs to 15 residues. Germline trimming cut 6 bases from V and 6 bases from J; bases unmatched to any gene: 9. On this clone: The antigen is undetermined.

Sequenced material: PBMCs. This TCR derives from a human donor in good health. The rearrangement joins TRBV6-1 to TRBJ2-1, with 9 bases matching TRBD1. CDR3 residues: CASSPGTGFSNEQFF. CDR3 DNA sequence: TGTGCCAGCAGCCCCGGGACAGGGTTTTCCAATGAGCAGTTCTTC.